The source of this T cell receptor beta chain is a study of blood T cell repertoires in COVID-19. About the study: COVID-19 samples from acute and convalescent phases originated in the United States, Italy and Spain. T cells, B-cell-depleted T cells, or PBMCs supplied cDNA or gDNA.

Methods used by the authors: Amplification of reference gene primers was used by the study to estimate nucleated cell counts. Measured with immunoSEQ multiplex PCR; TCRdb has only the in-frame clones, and not every one. V, J and clone size were drawn from that table, and D and trimming were deduced from the DNA. Of approximately 230,000 clones listed, 82% are singletons. Trimming removed 7 bases at V and 8 bases at J, with 12 bases between. CDR1 and CDR2 from the germline V gene are MDHEN and SYDVKM. This CDR3 has 13 amino acids. Specimen: peripheral blood. The sequence derives from a woman older than 75 with active or convalescent COVID-19. The V and J genes are TRBV28 and TRBJ1-6, with D possibly matching TRBD1 (6 bases). The CDR3, as DNA: TGTGCCAGCATGCCACAGGGTGATTCACCCCTCCACTTT. This gives the protein CASMPQGDSPLHF.